Listed below are T cell receptor beta chains from one sample, sequenced in a study of blood T cell repertoires in COVID-19. TCRdb's copy holds only in-frame clones and misses some; the assay was immunoSEQ multiplex PCR. The sample holds about 150,000 clones, roughly 88% seen once. The sequencing input was peripheral blood. The source of these receptors is a man aged 80 or over with COVID-19, enrolled during active disease. CDR3s include the opening cysteine and the closing phenylalanine or tryptophan. The D gene is left open where the match is weak.

d_call	v_call	j_call	cdr3_aa	cdr3_nt
TRBD2	TRBV7-9	TRBJ2-2	CASILSGGGGELFF	TGTGCCAGCATCCTGAGCGGGGGAGGCGGGGAGCTGTTTTTT
-	TRBV4-1	TRBJ2-3	CASSQVPSSTDTQYF	TGCGCCAGCAGCCAAGTCCCCAGTAGCACAGATACGCAGTATTTT
-	TRBV28	TRBJ2-4	CASRGEGDIQYF	TGTGCCAGCAGGGGAGAGGGGGACATTCAGTACTTC
TRBD1	TRBV5-1	TRBJ2-1	CASSGGTGTYNEQFF	TGCGCCAGCAGCGGAGGGACAGGGACCTACAATGAGCAGTTCTTC
TRBD1	TRBV6-5	TRBJ1-5	CASSYAGQINQPQHF	TGTGCCAGCAGTTACGCGGGACAGATCAATCAGCCCCAGCATTTT
TRBD2	TRBV5-4	TRBJ2-3	CASSPRGGFGDTQYF	TGTGCCAGCAGCCCGCGGGGGGGATTTGGAGATACGCAGTATTTT
TRBD1	TRBV27	TRBJ1-6	CASSPTRQGLHF	TGTGCCAGCAGTCCCACCCGACAGGGGCTCCACTTT
-	TRBV27	TRBJ1-1	CASRGWGSQSEAFF	TGTGCCAGCCGGGGTTGGGGATCTCAGTCTGAAGCTTTCTTT
-	TRBV14	TRBJ2-7	CASSQAYEQYF	TGTGCCAGCAGCCAAGCTTACGAGCAGTACTTC
-	TRBV7-2	TRBJ2-4	CASSSANTDIQYF	TGTGCCAGCAGCTCAGCAAATACGGACATTCAGTACTTC
TRBD2	TRBV7-2	TRBJ2-5	CASSSRTSDRETQYF	TGTGCCAGCAGCTCCAGGACTAGCGATCGGGAGACCCAGTACTTC
-	TRBV10-3	TRBJ1-3	CAIMEGPTIYF	TGTGCCATCATGGAGGGCCCGACCATATATTTT
TRBD2	TRBV3-1/TRBV3-2	TRBJ2-2	CASSGLANTGELFF	TGTGCCAGCAGCGGACTAGCGAACACCGGGGAGCTGTTTTTT
TRBD2	TRBV5-1	TRBJ2-5	CASKLRRTSVVETQYF	TGCGCCAGCAAACTTCGTAGGACTAGCGTCGTGGAGACCCAGTACTTC
-	TRBV28	TRBJ1-3	CASSQGLFSGNTIYF	TGTGCCAGCAGTCAGGGGTTATTCTCTGGAAACACCATATATTTT
-	TRBV6-4	TRBJ2-2	CASSVSLRAGKNTGELFF	TGTGCCAGCAGTGTTTCCCTACGCGCAGGCAAGAACACCGGGGAGCTGTTTTTT